The following is a T cell receptor (beta chain) sequence with its context. This entry is derived from a study of blood T cell repertoires in COVID-19. Sequenced by immunoSEQ multiplex PCR; TCRdb stores in-frame clones only, minus some. The sample has about 400,000 clones; about 87% are singletons. CDR1 and CDR2 (germline): SGHDT, YYEEEE. After removal of 2 bases from V and 4 bases from J, the junction contained 13 bases not matched to a gene. CDR3 size: 18 residues. The chain carries TRBV5-6 and TRBJ2-2; TRBD2 agrees at 8 bases. Sequenced input: PBMCs or T cells enriched from blood (not recorded which). The source is a man aged 35 to 55 in a cohort exposed to, infected with or recovered from COVID-19 (not recorded which). DNA for the CDR3: TGTGCCAGCAGCTTACTCGTATCAAGCGGGAGAGGCACCGGGGAGCTGTTTTTT. As protein: CASSLLVSSGRGTGELFF.